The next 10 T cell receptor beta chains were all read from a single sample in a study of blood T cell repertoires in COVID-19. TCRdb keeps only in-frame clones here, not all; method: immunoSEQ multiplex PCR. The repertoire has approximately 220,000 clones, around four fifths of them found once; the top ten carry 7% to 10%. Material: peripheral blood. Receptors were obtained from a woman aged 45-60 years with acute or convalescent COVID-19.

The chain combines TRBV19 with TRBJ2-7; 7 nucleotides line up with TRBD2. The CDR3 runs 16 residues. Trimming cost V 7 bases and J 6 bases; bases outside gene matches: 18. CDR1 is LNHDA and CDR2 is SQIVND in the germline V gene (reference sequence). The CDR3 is CASTTMYGSGRGEQYF. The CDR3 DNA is TGTGCCAGTACCACCATGTATGGTAGCGGGCGTGGCGAGCAGTACTTC.

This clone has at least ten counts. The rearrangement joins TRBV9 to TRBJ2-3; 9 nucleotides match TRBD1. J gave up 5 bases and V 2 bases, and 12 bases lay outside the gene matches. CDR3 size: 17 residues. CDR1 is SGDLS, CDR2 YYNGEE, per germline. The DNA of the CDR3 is TGTGCCAGCAGCGTCGACACCGGGACAGGGCTTCGAGATACGCAGTATTTT. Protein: CASSVDTGTGLRDTQYF.

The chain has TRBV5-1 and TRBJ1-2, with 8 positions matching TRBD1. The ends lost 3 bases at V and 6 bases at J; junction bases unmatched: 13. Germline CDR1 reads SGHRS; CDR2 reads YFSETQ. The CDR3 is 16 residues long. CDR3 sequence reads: CASSYGSPGQEDGYTF. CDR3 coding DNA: TGCGCCAGCAGCTACGGCAGCCCGGGACAGGAGGATGGCTACACCTTC.

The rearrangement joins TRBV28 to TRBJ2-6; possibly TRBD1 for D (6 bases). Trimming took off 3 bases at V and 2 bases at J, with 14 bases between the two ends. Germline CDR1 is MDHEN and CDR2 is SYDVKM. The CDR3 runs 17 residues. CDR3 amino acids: CASSFHQTGPGANVLTF. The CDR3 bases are TGTGCCAGCAGTTTCCATCAAACAGGGCCTGGGGCCAACGTCCTGACTTTC.

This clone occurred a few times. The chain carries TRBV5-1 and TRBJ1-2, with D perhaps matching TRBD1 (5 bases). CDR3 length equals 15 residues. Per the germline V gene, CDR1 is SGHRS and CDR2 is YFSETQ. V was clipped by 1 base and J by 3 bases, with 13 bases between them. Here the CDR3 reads CASSLRPGDDYGYTF. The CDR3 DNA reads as TGCGCCAGCAGCTTGCGCCCGGGGGATGACTATGGCTACACCTTC.

In DNA, the CDR3 is TGTGCCAGCAGCTTGGGACACGGGAATCAAGAGACCCAGTACTTC. Translated, it gives CASSLGHGNQETQYF. The chain recombines TRBV5-5 with TRBJ2-5, with D maybe TRBD2 (5 bases). In germline, CDR1 is SGHKS, CDR2 YYEKEE (reference sequence). V was clipped by 0 bases and J by 2 bases, with 11 bases between them. The CDR3 is 15 residues long.

CDR3 loop: CASSPRQGDGTEAFF. CDR3 in DNA: TGCGCCAGCAGCCCCCGACAGGGGGATGGGACTGAAGCTTTCTTT. The chain is built from TRBV5-1 and TRBJ1-1; 9 bases fit TRBD1. The CDR3 runs to 15 residues. Germline values: CDR1 SGHRS, CDR2 YFSETQ. V was pared by 4 bases and J by 5 bases, with 9 bases of the junction left unmatched. Variable domain in full (rest from reference TRBV5-1 and TRBJ1-1): KAGVTQTPRYLIKTRGQQVTLSCSPISGHRSVSWYQQTPGQGLQFLFEYFSETQRNKGNFPGRFSGRQFSNSRSEMNVSTLELGDSALYLCASSPRQGDGTEAFFGQGTRLTVV.

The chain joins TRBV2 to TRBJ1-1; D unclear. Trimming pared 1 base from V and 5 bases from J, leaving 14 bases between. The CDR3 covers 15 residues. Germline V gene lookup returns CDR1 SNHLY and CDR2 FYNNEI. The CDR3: CASSEEGEGWTEAFF. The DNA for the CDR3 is TGTGCCAGCAGTGAAGAAGGTGAGGGTTGGACTGAAGCTTTCTTT.

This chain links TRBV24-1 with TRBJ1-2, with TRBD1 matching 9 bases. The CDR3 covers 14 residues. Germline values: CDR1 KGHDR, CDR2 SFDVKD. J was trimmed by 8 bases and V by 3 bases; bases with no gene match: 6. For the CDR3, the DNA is TGTGCCACCAGTGATCCCCGGACAGGGGAAGGCTACACCTTC. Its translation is CATSDPRTGEGYTF.

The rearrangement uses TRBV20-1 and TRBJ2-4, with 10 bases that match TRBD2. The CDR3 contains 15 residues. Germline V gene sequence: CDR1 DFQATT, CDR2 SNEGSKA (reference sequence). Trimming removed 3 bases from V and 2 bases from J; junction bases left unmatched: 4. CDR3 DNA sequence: TGCAGTGCTAGTAAGCGGGAGGGTACCAAAAACATTCAGTACTTC. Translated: CSASKREGTKNIQYF.